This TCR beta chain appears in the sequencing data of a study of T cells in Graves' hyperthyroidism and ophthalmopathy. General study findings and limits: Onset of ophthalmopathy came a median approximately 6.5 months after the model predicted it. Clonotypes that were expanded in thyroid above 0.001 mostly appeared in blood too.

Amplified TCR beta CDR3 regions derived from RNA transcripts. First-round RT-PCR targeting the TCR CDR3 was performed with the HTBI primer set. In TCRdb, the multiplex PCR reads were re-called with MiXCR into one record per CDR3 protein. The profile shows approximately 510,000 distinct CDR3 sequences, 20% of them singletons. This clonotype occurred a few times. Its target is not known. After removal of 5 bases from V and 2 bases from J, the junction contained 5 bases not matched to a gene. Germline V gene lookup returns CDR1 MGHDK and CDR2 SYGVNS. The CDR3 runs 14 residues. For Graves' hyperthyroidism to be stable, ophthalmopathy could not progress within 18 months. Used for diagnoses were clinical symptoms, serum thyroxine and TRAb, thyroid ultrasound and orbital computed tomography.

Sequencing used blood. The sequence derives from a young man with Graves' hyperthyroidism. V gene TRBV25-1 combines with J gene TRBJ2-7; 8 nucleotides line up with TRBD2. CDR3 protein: CASSRAGAPYEQYF. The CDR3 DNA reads TGTGCCAGCAGTCGAGCGGGGGCCCCCTACGAGCAGTACTTC.